These T cell receptor beta chains were read from a single sample in a study of radiation and T cells in renal cell carcinoma. Clones were read by immunoSEQ multiplex PCR, and TCRdb kept only the in-frame ones, dropping some. The sample contains roughly 130,000 clones, about 88% of which appear only once. The specimen comprised blood, sampled from a patient whose treatment included radiotherapy and nephrectomy. The receptor set was obtained from a woman in her sixties or seventies with renal cell carcinoma. The CDR3 runs from the conserved cysteine through the conserved F or W. D genes are given only for firm matches. Part of the rows lack a size; the others show once, few, many or a class for expanded clones.

size: few; V: TRBV5-4; D: -; J: TRBJ1-1; DNA: TGTGCCAGCAGCTTGATCGATTCGGGGACTGAAGCTTTCTTT; CDR3: CASSLIDSGTEAFF
size: -; V: TRBV6-5; D: -; J: TRBJ2-2; DNA: TGTGCCAGCAGTTACTCCAGGGAAACCGGGGAGCTGTTTTTT; CDR3: CASSYSRETGELFF
size: -; V: TRBV6-1; D: TRBD1; J: TRBJ1-6; DNA: TGTGCCAGCACTCCCGGACAGGGAGTTTATTCACCCCTCCACTTT; CDR3: CASTPGQGVYSPLHF
size: -; V: TRBV19; D: -; J: TRBJ1-2; DNA: TGTGCCAGTAGTAGCCCCAACAGGTGGGAGAACAAAAATGGCTACACCTTC; CDR3: CASSSPNRWENKNGYTF
size: -; V: TRBV11-1; D: -; J: TRBJ2-1; DNA: TGTGCCAGCAGCTTTGGAGGCAGCTACAATGAGCAGTTCTTC; CDR3: CASSFGGSYNEQFF
size: -; V: TRBV4-1; D: TRBD1; J: TRBJ2-7; DNA: TGCGCCAGCAGCCAAGGGGAACAGGGGTTGTACGAGCAGTACTTC; CDR3: CASSQGEQGLYEQYF
size: once; V: TRBV6-6; D: -; J: TRBJ1-1; DNA: TGTGCCAGCATAGACAGAGGTACTGAAGCTTTCTTT; CDR3: CASIDRGTEAFF
size: -; V: TRBV28; D: TRBD1; J: TRBJ1-4; DNA: TGTGCCAGTAAACCGGGACAGGGTTGGGAAAAACTGTTTTTT; CDR3: CASKPGQGWEKLFF
size: -; V: TRBV30; D: TRBD1; J: TRBJ2-7; DNA: TGTGCCGTCGGACAGGGGGGCGACGAGCAGTACTTC; CDR3: CAVGQGGDEQYF
size: few; V: TRBV6-5; D: -; J: TRBJ2-5; DNA: TGTGCCAGCAGTTACTCTGGCCCCATTAGGGGGGAGACCCAGTACTTC; CDR3: CASSYSGPIRGETQYF
size: -; V: TRBV11-2; D: TRBD2; J: TRBJ2-7; DNA: TGTGCCAGCAGTGAAGCGGGGGGGCCCTACGAGCAGTACTTC; CDR3: CASSEAGGPYEQYF
size: -; V: TRBV29-1; D: TRBD1; J: TRBJ2-1; DNA: TGCAGCGTTGTAACGCTTGTTGGGACAGGGGTTTCCTACAATGAGCAGTTCTTC; CDR3: CSVVTLVGTGVSYNEQFF
size: -; V: TRBV9; D: -; J: TRBJ2-2; DNA: TGTGCCAGCAGCGTACCCGCGGATCCGACCGGGGAGCTGTTTTTT; CDR3: CASSVPADPTGELFF
size: -; V: TRBV6-1; D: -; J: TRBJ1-5; DNA: TGTGCCAGCAGTGGACTGGACGGTAGCAATCAGCCCCAGCATTTT; CDR3: CASSGLDGSNQPQHF
size: -; V: TRBV4-2; D: -; J: TRBJ1-2; DNA: TGTGCCAGCAGCCAAGATCAGGCGGGGTATGGCTACACCTTC; CDR3: CASSQDQAGYGYTF
size: -; V: TRBV7-2; D: TRBD2; J: TRBJ2-5; DNA: TGTGCCAGCAGTTTAGGATCTAGCGGGGGGCAAGAGACCCAGTACTTC; CDR3: CASSLGSSGGQETQYF
size: -; V: TRBV15; D: -; J: TRBJ2-5; DNA: TGTGCCACCACCCGGCTGGGGGAAGGGACCCAGTACTTC; CDR3: CATTRLGEGTQYF
size: -; V: TRBV6-5; D: -; J: TRBJ1-4; DNA: TGTGCCAGCAGTTATTCCCGTGGTAATGAAAAACTGTTTTTT; CDR3: CASSYSRGNEKLFF
size: -; V: TRBV14; D: -; J: TRBJ2-7; DNA: TGTGCCAGCAGAGGAGGCCCCCGGCGGTACGAGCAGTACTTC; CDR3: CASRGGPRRYEQYF
size: -; V: TRBV7-2; D: -; J: TRBJ1-2; DNA: TGTGCCAGCAGCTTAGGGGTCACAGTCAGTGGCTACACCTTC; CDR3: CASSLGVTVSGYTF
size: -; V: TRBV23-1; D: -; J: TRBJ2-2; DNA: TGCGCCAGCAAGGGGGGACCTATTTTCACCGGGGAGCTGTTTTTT; CDR3: CASKGGPIFTGELFF
size: -; V: TRBV5-4; D: -; J: TRBJ2-3; DNA: TGTGCCAGCAGCTCCCCGGGTACAGATACGCAGTATTTT; CDR3: CASSSPGTDTQYF
size: few; V: TRBV19; D: TRBD1; J: TRBJ2-2; DNA: TGTGCCAGTAGTCCTCCCTGGGACAGGGGGCGGAAGATGTTTTTT; CDR3: CASSPPWDRGRKMFF
size: -; V: TRBV28; D: -; J: TRBJ1-2; DNA: TGTGCCAGCAGTTTACGTTCCATGTATGGCTACACCTTC; CDR3: CASSLRSMYGYTF
size: -; V: TRBV5-8; D: -; J: TRBJ2-6; DNA: TGTGCCAGCAGCTTGGGCTTTGGGTCCGGGGCCAACGTCCTGACTTTC; CDR3: CASSLGFGSGANVLTF
size: -; V: TRBV29-1; D: -; J: TRBJ1-1; DNA: TGCAGCGCCACCGAGGGGGGGGCCACTGAAGCTTTCTTT; CDR3: CSATEGGATEAFF
size: -; V: TRBV19; D: -; J: TRBJ1-1; DNA: TGTGCCAGTAGTGCCTCGGAGAGGCTGAACACTGAAGCTTTCTTT; CDR3: CASSASERLNTEAFF
size: few; V: TRBV6-1; D: TRBD1; J: TRBJ1-2; DNA: TGTGCCAGCAGTAGGACAGGGGAAGGCTACACCTTC; CDR3: CASSRTGEGYTF
size: -; V: TRBV5-6; D: TRBD2; J: TRBJ2-7; DNA: TGTGCCAGCAGCTTGGACCAAGCGGGGGGGAGGGAGCAGTACTTC; CDR3: CASSLDQAGGREQYF